What follows are 25 T cell receptor beta chains derived from one specimen sequenced in a study of OX40 agonist ivuxolimab in advanced cancers. Clones were read by immunoSEQ multiplex PCR, and TCRdb kept only the in-frame ones, dropping some. This table holds 77,000 or so clones, less than 95% found once. Here the sequenced sample was CD4+ or CD8+ T cells sorted from blood, taken in a trial of the OX40 agonist ivuxolimab. All receptors come from an adult with an advanced solid tumor such as melanoma, head and neck, liver or kidney cancer.

V and J are TRBV6-1 and TRBJ2-1, with TRBD2 matching over 9 bases. The V segment lost 3 bases and the J segment 8 bases; nucleotides outside the gene matches: 11. Per the germline V gene, CDR1 is MNHNS and CDR2 is SASEGT. The CDR3 is 16 residues long. The CDR3 bases are TGTGCCAGCAGTGAGGCCCCTGGTAGCGGGGGTTATGAGCAGTTCTTC. Protein sequence: CASSEAPGSGGYEQFF.

This chain links TRBV21-1 with TRBJ2-5; TRBD1, the table's D call, lacks a check against the DNA. TRBV21-1 is described as a pseudogene. This CDR3 is 16 amino acids long. In DNA, the CDR3 is TGTGCCAGCAGCAAAGCTTGGGGCAGGGGCCAAGAGACCCAGTACTTC. Translating it yields CASSKAWGRGQETQYF.

This rearrangement joins TRBV7-8 to TRBJ2-7; D is unclear. Germline CDR1 and CDR2: SGHVS and FQNEAQ. V was shortened by 1 base and J by 3 bases, with 13 bases between the two germline ends. The length of the CDR3 is 15 residues. The CDR3 reads CASSLVSSKNYEQYF. CDR3 DNA sequence: TGTGCCAGCAGCTTAGTCAGCAGCAAGAACTACGAGCAGTACTTC.

This clone was found a few times. Other DNA sequences within the sample encode an identical CDR3. The V and J genes are TRBV11-2 and TRBJ2-2, with D possibly TRBD2 on 6 matching bases. CDR1 SGHAT and CDR2 FQNNGV come from the germline V gene. This CDR3 is built from 14 residues. Trimming stripped 1 base from V and 4 bases from J, with 7 bases between. The chain's CDR3 is CASSLGRGTGELFF. The CDR3 DNA follows: TGTGCCAGCAGCTTAGGGAGGGGCACCGGGGAGCTGTTTTTT. Complete variable domain (other parts from reference TRBV11-2 and TRBJ2-2): EAGVAQSPRYKIIEKRQSVAFWCNPISGHATLYWYQQILGQGPKLLIQFQNNGVVDDSQLPKDRFSAERLKGVDSTLKIQPAKLEDSAVYLCASSLGRGTGELFFGEGSRLTVL.

The rearrangement joins TRBV7-2 to TRBJ2-3; 11 bases are shared with TRBD2. Germline V gene sequence: CDR1 SGHTA, CDR2 FQGNSA. This CDR3 region has 16 residues. Trimming removed 2 bases from V and 3 bases from J; junction bases left unmatched: 4. The CDR3 DNA reads TGTGCCAGCAGCTTATTAGCGGGGGGGCGAACAGATACGCAGTATTTT. Protein sequence: CASSLLAGGRTDTQYF.

The CDR3 DNA reads TGTGCCAGTAGTATACGGGACAGGGTGAACACTGAAGCTTTCTTT. Translation: CASSIRDRVNTEAFF. The genes are TRBV19 and TRBJ1-1; TRBD1 agrees at 9 bases. V lost 2 bases and J lost 0; bases outside the gene matches: 1. The CDR3 extends over 15 amino acids. CDR1 LNHDA and CDR2 SQIVND come from the germline V gene (reference sequence).

This clone was seen only once. This rearrangement joins TRBV28 to TRBJ2-3; no reliable D call. The germline CDR1 and CDR2 sequences are MDHEN and SYDVKM. There are 14 residues in the CDR3. The V gene lost 3 bases and the J gene lost 2 bases, with 9 bases spanning the gap. The CDR3 DNA sequence: TGTGCCAGCAGTTTTGGGCCCCTCACAGATACGCAGTATTTT. It yields the protein CASSFGPLTDTQYF.

The chain carries TRBV27 and TRBJ2-7; D is possibly TRBD1 or TRBD2 (5 bases each). The CDR3 has 14 amino acids. The germline CDR1 and CDR2 sequences are MNHEY and SMNVEV (reference sequence). The V and J ends lost 0 bases and 2 bases respectively, with 8 bases between them. The CDR3 bases are TGTGCCAGCAGTTTATCTTCGGGACCCTACGAGCAGTACTTC. This gives the protein CASSLSSGPYEQYF.

The chain joins TRBV11-3 to TRBJ2-7; D call uncertain. CDR3 length equals 14 residues. The V end was cut by 5 bases, the J end by 5 bases, with 16 bases between. Germline V lookup: CDR1 SGHNT, CDR2 YENEEA. CDR3 sequence (DNA): TGTGCCAGCAGCCATTCTTGGCAGGTCCACGAGCAGTACTTC. It codes for CASSHSWQVHEQYF.

This clone has only one observation. This chain uses TRBV5-1 with TRBJ2-7; either TRBD1 or TRBD2 may supply D (5 bases each). The germline V gene encodes CDR1 SGHRS and CDR2 YFSETQ. The CDR3 is 13 residues long. The V end lost 6 bases, the J end lost 5 bases, and 15 bases lay between the germline ends. In DNA, the CDR3 is TGCGCCAGCAAAGATCCCGGGACCCACGAGCAGTACTTC. Translation gives CASKDPGTHEQYF. Full variable domain (outside the CDR3, taken from reference TRBV5-1 and TRBJ2-7): KAGVTQTPRYLIKTRGQQVTLSCSPISGHRSVSWYQQTPGQGLQFLFEYFSETQRNKGNFPGRFSGRQFSNSRSEMNVSTLELGDSALYLCASKDPGTHEQYFGPGTRLTVT.

The V and J genes are TRBV9 and TRBJ1-4; 8 bases align to TRBD1. The CDR3 contains 15 residues. The V and J ends lost 4 bases and 6 bases, in that order; junction bases with no gene match: 8. Germline lookup yields CDR1 SGDLS and CDR2 YYNGEE. This CDR3 reads CASSPPGQGDEKLFF. CDR3 sequence (DNA): TGTGCCAGCAGCCCTCCAGGACAGGGAGATGAAAAACTGTTTTTT.

This chain links TRBV5-6 with TRBJ2-4; D not resolved. The V end was cut by 4 bases, the J end by 8 bases, with 7 bases between. From germline, CDR1 is SGHDT and CDR2 YYEEEE. The CDR3 extends over 11 amino acids. CDR3 nucleotides: TGTGCCAGCAGCGCTAGGGACATTCAGTACTTC. This encodes CASSARDIQYF. Based on the CDR3 plus reference TRBV5-6 and TRBJ2-4, the full variable domain is DAGVTQSPTHLIKTRGQQVTLRCSPKSGHDTVSWYQQALGQGPQFIFQYYEEEERQRGNFPDRFSGHQFPNYSSELNVNALLLGDSALYLCASSARDIQYFGAGTRLSVL.

This rearrangement joins TRBV5-4 to TRBJ2-5; 8 nucleotides align to TRBD2. The CDR3 covers 15 residues. V was clipped by 0 bases and J by 5 bases; unmatched bases: 6. CDR1 and CDR2 from the germline V gene are SGHNT and YYREEE (reference sequence). The CDR3, as DNA: TGTGCCAGCAGCTTGGATCAGGGCGGGGGGGAGACCCAGTACTTC. Translated, it gives CASSLDQGGGETQYF.

The rearrangement joins TRBV4-2 to TRBJ2-7, with unresolved D. V dropped 0 bases and J dropped 2 bases, with 11 bases sitting between them. The CDR3 sequence is 15 residues long. Germline V gene sequence: CDR1 LGHNA, CDR2 YNFKEQ. CDR3 residues: CASSQDLRSTYEQYF. CDR3 nucleotides: TGTGCCAGCAGCCAAGATCTTAGGAGTACCTACGAGCAGTACTTC.

This chain joins TRBV5-1 and TRBJ2-2; 8 bases fit TRBD2. The CDR3 is 15 residues long. The germline V gene has CDR1 SGHRS and CDR2 YFSETQ. V gave up 4 bases and J gave up 7 bases; unmatched junction bases: 9. CDR3: CASSPIAGSVGELFF. In DNA, the CDR3 is TGCGCCAGCAGCCCAATAGCGGGGTCGGTCGGGGAGCTGTTTTTT.

In its sample, this clone was seen a few times. Other DNA sequences in the same sample also yield this CDR3. The V gene is TRBV20-1, the J gene TRBJ1-1; D remains unclear. Germline V gene sequence: CDR1 DFQATT, CDR2 SNEGSKA (reference sequence). V was clipped by 3 bases and J by 2 bases, with 4 bases between them. The CDR3 runs to 11 residues. The CDR3 region is CSARLNTEAFF. CDR3 coding DNA: TGCAGTGCTAGGCTAAACACTGAAGCTTTCTTT.

V and J are TRBV6-6 and TRBJ2-7, with 8 bases aligning to TRBD2. Looked up from germline, CDR1 is MNHNY and CDR2 is SVGAGI (reference sequence). This CDR3 has 15 residues. With 2 bases clipped from V and 3 bases from J, the junction kept 6 bases outside the gene matches. The CDR3 reads CASSYGGLGVYEQYF. In DNA form, the CDR3 reads TGTGCCAGCAGTTACGGGGGACTAGGAGTCTACGAGCAGTACTTC.

The chain carries TRBV11-2 and TRBJ2-1; D uncertain. This CDR3 spans 14 amino acids. Trimming left V 1 base short and J 5 bases short, with 9 bases between. The germline V gene encodes CDR1 SGHAT and CDR2 FQNNGV. The CDR3 nucleotides are TGTGCCAGCAGCTTAGTGGTTGGGGACAATGAGCAGTTCTTC. Residues: CASSLVVGDNEQFF.

The chain uses TRBV18 and TRBJ2-1, with TRBD2 identical over 7 bases. J was trimmed by 0 bases and V by 1 base; bases with no gene match: 0. Germline V gives CDR1 KGHSH, CDR2 LQKENI. The CDR3 runs to 15 residues. The CDR3, as DNA: TGTGCCAGCTCACCACGGGACTACTCCTACAATGAGCAGTTCTTC. This translates into CASSPRDYSYNEQFF.

This clone was counted a few times. This chain uses TRBV27 with TRBJ2-7, with D possibly TRBD1 on 6 matching bases. CDR3 length: 16 residues. Germline V gives CDR1 MNHEY, CDR2 SMNVEV (reference sequence). V was clipped by 7 bases and J by 4 bases, with 23 bases between them. The CDR3 here is CASMGPSGAPRYEQYF. The CDR3 coding sequence is TGTGCCAGCATGGGCCCCTCAGGGGCGCCCCGGTACGAGCAGTACTTC.

V gene TRBV19 combines with J gene TRBJ1-3, with D unclear. This CDR3 is built from 14 residues. Germline values: CDR1 LNHDA, CDR2 SQIVND (reference sequence). V was clipped by 5 bases and J by 0 bases, with 8 bases between them. In nucleotides, the CDR3 is TGTGCCAGTAGTCCTTTGGCCTCTGGAAACACCATATATTTT. Translation gives CASSPLASGNTIYF. The full variable domain, its missing parts supplied by reference TRBV19 and TRBJ1-3, is DGGITQSPKYLFRKEGQNVTLSCEQNLNHDAMYWYRQDPGQGLRLIYYSQIVNDFQKGDIAEGYSVSREKKESFPLTVTSAQKNPTAFYLCASSPLASGNTIYFGEGSWLTVV.

J is TRBJ1-5 and V is TRBV6-6; 8 positions agree with TRBD1. CDR1 MNHNY and CDR2 SVGAGI come from the germline V gene (reference sequence). The J segment lost 16 bases and the V segment lost 0 bases, leaving 8 bases of the junction unmatched. CDR3 length: 13 amino acids. The CDR3 nucleotides read TGTGCCAGCAGTTACTCGGTTGGACAGGGTGAACATTTT. It specifies CASSYSVGQGEHF.

J is TRBJ2-7 and V is TRBV9, with TRBD2 identical over 7 bases. V was clipped by 4 bases and J by 1 base; unmatched bases: 5. The CDR3 contains 14 residues. From germline, CDR1 is SGDLS and CDR2 YYNGEE. Here the CDR3 reads CASSTRGESYEQYF. The CDR3 DNA reads as TGTGCCAGCAGCACCCGGGGGGAGTCCTACGAGCAGTACTTC.

The chain uses TRBV19 and TRBJ2-4, with D unresolved. Trimming cost V 0 bases and J 2 bases, with 11 bases left between them. CDR1 is LNHDA and CDR2 is SQIVND in the germline V gene (reference sequence). The CDR3 totals 16 residues. Here the CDR3 DNA reads TGTGCCAGTAGTATAGAAAGTGTGTGGCCCAAAAACATTCAGTACTTC. Amino acid sequence: CASSIESVWPKNIQYF.

This clone has a handful of counts. This chain connects TRBV4-1 to TRBJ2-2, with D uncertain. The length of the CDR3 is 18 residues. Germline CDR1 reads MGHRA; CDR2 reads YSYEKL. V was trimmed by 0 bases and J by 3 bases, leaving 17 bases between them. The CDR3 here is CASSQEARGSSDTGELFF. The CDR3, as DNA: TGCGCCAGCAGCCAAGAGGCCCGTGGGTCCTCCGACACCGGGGAGCTGTTTTTT.